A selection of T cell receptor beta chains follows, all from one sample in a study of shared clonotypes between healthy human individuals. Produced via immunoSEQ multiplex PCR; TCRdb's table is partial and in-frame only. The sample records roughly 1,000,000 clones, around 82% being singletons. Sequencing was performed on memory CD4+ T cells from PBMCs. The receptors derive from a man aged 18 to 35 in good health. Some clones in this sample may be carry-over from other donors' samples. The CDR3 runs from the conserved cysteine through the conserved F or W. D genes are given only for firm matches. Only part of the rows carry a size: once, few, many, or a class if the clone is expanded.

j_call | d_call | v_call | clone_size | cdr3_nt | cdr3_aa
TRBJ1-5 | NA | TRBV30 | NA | TGTGCCTGGAGTCCCGACAGAGCAGAGCCCCAGCATTTT | CAWSPDRAEPQHF
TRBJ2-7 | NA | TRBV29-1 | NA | TGCAGCGTTGAAGTCTGGGGGGTCGGCGAGCAGTACTTC | CSVEVWGVGEQYF
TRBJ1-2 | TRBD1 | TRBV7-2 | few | TGTGCCAGCAGCTTGAGAACAGGGGGCGAAGATGGCTACACCTTC | CASSLRTGGEDGYTF
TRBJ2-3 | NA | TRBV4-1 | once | TGCGCCAGCAGCCAAGATTCCGGGAGACTCCGTGGAGATACGCAGTATTTT | CASSQDSGRLRGDTQYF
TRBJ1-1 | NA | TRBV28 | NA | TGTGCCAGCGGACTTCACCTACGTGCGAACACTGAAGCTTTCTTT | CASGLHLRANTEAFF
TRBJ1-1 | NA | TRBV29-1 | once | TGCAGCGTTGAGCGGGGAGTAGGGACTGAAGCTTTCTTT | CSVERGVGTEAFF
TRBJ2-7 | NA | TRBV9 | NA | TGTGCCAGCAGCGTACAAACTGGGACCGAGCAGTACTTC | CASSVQTGTEQYF
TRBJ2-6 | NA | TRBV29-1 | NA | TGCAGCGTTGAAGGCGGCTCTGGGGCCAACGTCCTGACTTTC | CSVEGGSGANVLTF
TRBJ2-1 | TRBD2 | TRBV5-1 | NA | TGCGCCAGCAGCACTGCTAGCGGGAGGGTCTATGAGCAGTTCTTC | CASSTASGRVYEQFF
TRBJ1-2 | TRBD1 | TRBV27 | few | TGTGCCAGCAGTCTGGACAGGGGATCTGGCTACACCTTC | CASSLDRGSGYTF
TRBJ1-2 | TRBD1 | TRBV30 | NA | TGTGCCTGGGCGGGGACAGGGGTGGCCTATGGCTACACCTTC | CAWAGTGVAYGYTF
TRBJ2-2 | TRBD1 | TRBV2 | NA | TGTGCCGGTACCGGGACAGGGGGTAACACCGGGGAGCTGTTTTTT | CAGTGTGGNTGELFF
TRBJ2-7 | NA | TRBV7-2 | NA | TGTGCCAGCAGCTTAGGACCTGCCACCTACGAGCAGTACTTC | CASSLGPATYEQYF
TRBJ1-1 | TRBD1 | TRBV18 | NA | TGTGCCAGCTCACCACGTCGACAGGGAGTGGGTATTGAAGCTTTCTTT | CASSPRRQGVGIEAFF
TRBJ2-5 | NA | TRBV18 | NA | TGTGCCAGCTCACCACCGGAAGAGACCCAGTACTTC | CASSPPEETQYF
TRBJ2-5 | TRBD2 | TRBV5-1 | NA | TGCGCCAGCAGCCCCCGAGGGACTAGCGGGGAGACCCAGTACTTC | CASSPRGTSGETQYF
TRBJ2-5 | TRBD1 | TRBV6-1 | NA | TGTGCCAGCAGTGGACAGGGCGAGACCCAGTACTTC | CASSGQGETQYF
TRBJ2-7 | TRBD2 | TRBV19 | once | TGTGCCAGTAGTATGAATGGGAGGTGGTCTAGCGGGAGAGGAACCACCTACGAGCAGTACTTC | CASSMNGRWSSGRGTTYEQYF
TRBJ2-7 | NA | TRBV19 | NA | TGTGCCAGTAGTATGGACGCAGGCTACGAGCAGTACTTC | CASSMDAGYEQYF
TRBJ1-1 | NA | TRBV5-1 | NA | TGCGCCAGCAGCGCACAGGGATCCACTGAAGCTTTCTTT | CASSAQGSTEAFF
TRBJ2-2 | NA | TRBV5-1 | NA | TGCGCCAGCAGCTTTATGGACGGGACCGGGGAGCTGTTTTTT | CASSFMDGTGELFF
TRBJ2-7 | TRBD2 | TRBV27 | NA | TGTGCCAGCAGAATGAGTCCTATGAGACTAGCGGGCGCCTACGAGCAGTACTTC | CASRMSPMRLAGAYEQYF
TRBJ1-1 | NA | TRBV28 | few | TGTGCCAGCAGCCGGGGATGGTTGAACACTGAAGCTTTCTTT | CASSRGWLNTEAFF
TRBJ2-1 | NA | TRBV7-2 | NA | TGTGCCAGCAGCTTTCTGAGTGAGCAGTTCTTC | CASSFLSEQFF
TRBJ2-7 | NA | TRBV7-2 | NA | TGTGCCAGCAGCCCGCAGAGGGGATACGAGCAGTACTTC | CASSPQRGYEQYF
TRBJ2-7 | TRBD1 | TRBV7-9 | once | TGTGCCAGCAGACGACAGGGGCCCGCCTACGAGCAGTACTTC | CASRRQGPAYEQYF
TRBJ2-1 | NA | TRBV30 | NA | TGTGCCGGACGCACTAGCTCCTACAATGAGCAGTTCTTC | CAGRTSSYNEQFF
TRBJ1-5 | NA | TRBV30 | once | TGTGCCCGGAGTGGGGGCACTCAGCCCCAGCATTTT | CARSGGTQPQHF
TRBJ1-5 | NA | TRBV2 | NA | TGTGCCAGCAGTTCGACATTTTTGGATCAGCCCCAGCATTTT | CASSSTFLDQPQHF